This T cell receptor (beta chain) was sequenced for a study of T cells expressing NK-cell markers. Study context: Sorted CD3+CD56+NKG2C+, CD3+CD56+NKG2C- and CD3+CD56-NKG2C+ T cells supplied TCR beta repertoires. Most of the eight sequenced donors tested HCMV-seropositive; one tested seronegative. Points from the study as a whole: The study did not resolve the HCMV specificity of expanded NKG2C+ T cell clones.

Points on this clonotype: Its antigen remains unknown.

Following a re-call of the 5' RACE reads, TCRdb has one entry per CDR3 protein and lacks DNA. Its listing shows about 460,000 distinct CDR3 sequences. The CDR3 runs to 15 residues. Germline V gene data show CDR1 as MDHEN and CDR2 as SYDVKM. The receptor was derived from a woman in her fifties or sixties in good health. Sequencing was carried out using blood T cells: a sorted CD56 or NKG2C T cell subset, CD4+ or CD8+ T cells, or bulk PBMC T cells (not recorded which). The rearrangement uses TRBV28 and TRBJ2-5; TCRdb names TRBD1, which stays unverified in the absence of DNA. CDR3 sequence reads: CASSLYRGPRETQYF.